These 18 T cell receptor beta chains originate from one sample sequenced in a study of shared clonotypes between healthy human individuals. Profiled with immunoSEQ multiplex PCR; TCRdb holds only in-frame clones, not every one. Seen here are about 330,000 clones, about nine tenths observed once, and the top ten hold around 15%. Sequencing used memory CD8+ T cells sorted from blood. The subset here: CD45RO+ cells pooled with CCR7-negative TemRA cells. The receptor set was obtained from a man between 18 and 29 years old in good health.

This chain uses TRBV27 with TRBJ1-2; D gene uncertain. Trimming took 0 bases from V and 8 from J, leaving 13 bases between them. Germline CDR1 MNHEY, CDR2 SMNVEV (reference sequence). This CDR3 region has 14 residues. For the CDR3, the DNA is TGTGCCAGCAGTTTATCCCCAGGTGCCTACGGCTACACCTTC. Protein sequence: CASSLSPGAYGYTF.

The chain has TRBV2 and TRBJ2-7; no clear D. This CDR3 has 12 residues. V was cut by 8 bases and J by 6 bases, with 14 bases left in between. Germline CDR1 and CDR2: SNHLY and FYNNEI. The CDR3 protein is CASLTAWGEQYF. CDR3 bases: TGTGCCAGCCTCACAGCCTGGGGCGAGCAGTACTTC.

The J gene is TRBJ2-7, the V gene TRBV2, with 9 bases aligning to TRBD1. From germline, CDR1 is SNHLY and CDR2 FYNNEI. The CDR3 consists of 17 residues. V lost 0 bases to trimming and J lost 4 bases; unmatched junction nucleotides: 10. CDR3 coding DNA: TGTGCCAGCAGTGAAGCCCCACAGGGGGCGGGATGGTACGAGCAGTACTTC. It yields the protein CASSEAPQGAGWYEQYF.

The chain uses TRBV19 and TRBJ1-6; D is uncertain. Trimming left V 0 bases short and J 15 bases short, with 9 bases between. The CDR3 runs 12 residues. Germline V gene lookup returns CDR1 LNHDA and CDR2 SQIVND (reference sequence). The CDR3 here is CASSIDREVLHF. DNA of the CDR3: TGTGCCAGTAGTATAGATCGGGAGGTCCTCCACTTT.

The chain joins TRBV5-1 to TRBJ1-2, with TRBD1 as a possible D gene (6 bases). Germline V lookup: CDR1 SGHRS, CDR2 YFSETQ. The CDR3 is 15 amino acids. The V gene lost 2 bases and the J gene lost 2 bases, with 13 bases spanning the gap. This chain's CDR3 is CASSLSGAHNYGYTF. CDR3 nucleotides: TGCGCCAGCAGCTTATCGGGGGCCCACAACTATGGCTACACCTTC.

The CDR3 here is CASSERAGDTDTQYF. The CDR3 DNA is TGTGCCAGCAGTGAACGAGCGGGGGACACAGATACGCAGTATTTT. The chain is built from TRBV6-4 and TRBJ2-3; TRBD2 matches 8 bases. Trimming took 3 bases from V and 2 from J; bases not matched to a gene: 4. CDR1 and CDR2 from the germline V gene are MRHNA and SNTAGT. The CDR3 covers 15 residues.

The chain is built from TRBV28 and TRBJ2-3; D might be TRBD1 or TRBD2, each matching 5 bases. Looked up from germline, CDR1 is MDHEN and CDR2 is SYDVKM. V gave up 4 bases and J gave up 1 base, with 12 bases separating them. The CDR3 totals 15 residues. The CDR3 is CASSSTGRGTDTQYF. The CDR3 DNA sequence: TGTGCCAGCAGTTCCACGGGACGGGGCACAGATACGCAGTATTTT.

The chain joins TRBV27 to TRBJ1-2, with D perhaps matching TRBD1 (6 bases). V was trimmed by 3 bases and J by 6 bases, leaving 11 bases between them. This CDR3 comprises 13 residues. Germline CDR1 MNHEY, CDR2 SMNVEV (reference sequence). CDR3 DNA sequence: TGTGCCAGCAGTTTGTCAGGGGTTCATGGCTACACCTTC. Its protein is CASSLSGVHGYTF.

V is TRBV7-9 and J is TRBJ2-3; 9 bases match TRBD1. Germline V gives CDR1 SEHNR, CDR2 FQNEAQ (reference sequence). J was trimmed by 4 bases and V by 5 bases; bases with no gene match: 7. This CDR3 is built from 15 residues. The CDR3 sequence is CASSHRDREADTQYF. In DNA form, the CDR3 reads TGTGCCAGCAGCCACCGGGACAGGGAGGCAGATACGCAGTATTTT.

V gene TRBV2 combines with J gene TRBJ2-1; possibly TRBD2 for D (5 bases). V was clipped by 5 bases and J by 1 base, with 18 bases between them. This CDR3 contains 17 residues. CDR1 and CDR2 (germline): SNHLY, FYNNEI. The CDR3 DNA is TGTGCCAGCAGTCACCGGGTTGGAGCGGAATCCTACAATGAGCAGTTCTTC. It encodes CASSHRVGAESYNEQFF. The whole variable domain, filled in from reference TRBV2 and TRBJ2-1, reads EPEVTQTPSHQVTQMGQEVILRCVPISNHLYFYWYRQILGQKVEFLVSFYNNEISEKSEIFDDQFSVERPDGSNFTLKIRSTKLEDSAMYFCASSHRVGAESYNEQFFGPGTRLTVL.

The CDR3 region has the DNA TGTGCCAGCAGTTACGGTCCCTACTCTGGAAACACCATATATTTT. Residues: CASSYGPYSGNTIYF. V is TRBV6-6 and J is TRBJ1-3; D is undetermined. CDR1 and CDR2 (germline): MNHNY, SVGAGI (reference sequence). This CDR3 has 15 residues. V lost 2 bases, J lost 0 bases, and 8 bases lay in between.

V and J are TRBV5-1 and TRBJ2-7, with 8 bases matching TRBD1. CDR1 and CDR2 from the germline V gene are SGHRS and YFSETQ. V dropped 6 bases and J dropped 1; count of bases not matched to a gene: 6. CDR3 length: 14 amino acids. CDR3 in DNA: TGCGCCAGCACCCCGGGGGACAGGTCCTACGAGCAGTACTTC. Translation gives CASTPGDRSYEQYF.

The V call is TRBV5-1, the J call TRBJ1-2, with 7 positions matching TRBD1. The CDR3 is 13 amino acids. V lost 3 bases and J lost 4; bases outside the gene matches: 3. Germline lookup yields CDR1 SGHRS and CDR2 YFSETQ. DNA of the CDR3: TGCGCCAGCAGCTCGACAGGGTCCTATGGCTACACCTTC. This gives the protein CASSSTGSYGYTF.

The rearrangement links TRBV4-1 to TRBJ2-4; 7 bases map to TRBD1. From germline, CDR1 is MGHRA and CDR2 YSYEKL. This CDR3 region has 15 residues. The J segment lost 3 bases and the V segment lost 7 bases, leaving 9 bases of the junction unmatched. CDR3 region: CASMAEGGNKNIQYF. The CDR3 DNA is TGCGCCAGCATGGCGGAAGGGGGCAACAAAAACATTCAGTACTTC.

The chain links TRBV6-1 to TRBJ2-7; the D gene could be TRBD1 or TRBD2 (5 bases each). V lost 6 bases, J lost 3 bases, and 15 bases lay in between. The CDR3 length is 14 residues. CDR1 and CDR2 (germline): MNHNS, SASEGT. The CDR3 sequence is CASRPRDGFYEQYF. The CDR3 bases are TGTGCCAGCAGGCCTCGGGACGGTTTCTACGAGCAGTACTTC.

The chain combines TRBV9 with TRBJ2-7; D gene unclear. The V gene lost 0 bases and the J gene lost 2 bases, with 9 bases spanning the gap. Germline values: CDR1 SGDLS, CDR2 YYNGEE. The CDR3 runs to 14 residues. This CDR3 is CASSVGTLPYEQYF. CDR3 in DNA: TGTGCCAGCAGCGTAGGGACCCTTCCCTACGAGCAGTACTTC.

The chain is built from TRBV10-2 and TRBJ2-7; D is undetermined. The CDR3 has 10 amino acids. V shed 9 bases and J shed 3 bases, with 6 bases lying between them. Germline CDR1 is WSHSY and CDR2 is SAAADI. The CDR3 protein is CASALYEQYF. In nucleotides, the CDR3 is TGCGCCAGTGCCCTCTACGAGCAGTACTTC.

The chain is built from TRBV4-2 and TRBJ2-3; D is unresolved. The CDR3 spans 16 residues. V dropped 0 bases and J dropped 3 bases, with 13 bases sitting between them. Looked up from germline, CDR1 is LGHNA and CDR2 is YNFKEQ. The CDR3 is CASSQDSSPVTDTQYF. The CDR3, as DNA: TGTGCCAGCAGCCAAGACAGCTCCCCGGTTACAGATACGCAGTATTTT.